The 28 T cell receptor beta chains reported below all come from one sample, sequenced in a study of T cell clonality in common variable immunodeficiency. Produced via immunoSEQ multiplex PCR; TCRdb's table is partial and in-frame only. The sample contains 80,000 or so clones, none of them singletons. Sequencing was done on a sample of peripheral blood mononuclear cells. The origin of the receptors is a person aged 18 to 75 in good health.

The sample holds many counts of this clone. Read coverage stops 3 residues before the CDR3 terminus; the germline J gene supplies the remainder. The chain joins TRBV20-1 to TRBJ2-5, with no clear D. V was cut by 7 bases and J by 2 bases, with 8 bases left in between. The CDR3 covers 11 residues. The germline CDR1 and CDR2 sequences are DFQATT and SNEGSKA (reference sequence). The covered CDR3 bases are TGCAGTGGCCAGGTACAAGAGACC. It is translated as CSGQVQET. The whole CDR3 protein is CSGQVQETQYF.

This clone was observed at least ten times. The read ends 3 residues before the CDR3 terminus; that terminus is restored from the germline J gene. V is TRBV20-1 and J is TRBJ2-1; 7 positions agree with TRBD2. In germline, CDR1 is DFQATT, CDR2 SNEGSKA (reference sequence). V gave up 2 bases and J gave up 0 bases; unmatched junction bases: 10. This CDR3 contains 17 residues. CDR3 amino acids: CSARYPSGVNSYNEQFF. The part of the CDR3 DNA that was read is TGCAGTGCTAGATACCCTAGCGGCGTGAACTCCTACAATGAG.

This clone has at least ten counts. The CDR3 is cut off 3 residues early in the read; its end comes from the germline J gene. V usage is TRBV19 and J usage is TRBJ1-1, with 9 bases identical to TRBD1. V lost 11 bases, J lost 3 bases, and 10 bases stayed unmatched. Germline assignment: CDR1 LNHDA and CDR2 SQIVND (reference sequence). The CDR3 runs to 14 residues. The DNA read from the CDR3 is TGTGCCTCAACCGGGACAGGGTTTGACACTGAA. It yields the protein CASTGTGFDTE. The entire CDR3 sequence reads CASTGTGFDTEAFF.

This clone has at least ten counts. From the germline J gene comes the end of the CDR3, since the read stops 3 residues before it. The chain uses TRBV7-3 and TRBJ2-7, with 11 positions matching TRBD1. Germline CDR1 reads SGHTA; CDR2 reads FQGTGA. After removal of 4 bases from V and 0 bases from J, the junction contained 2 bases not matched to a gene. The CDR3 totals 15 residues. Partial CDR3 DNA: TGTGCCAGCAGCTCCGGGACAGGGGGCTCCTACGAG. Residues: CASSSGTGGSYE. The full CDR3 sequence reads CASSSGTGGSYEQYF. The variable domain in full, with the rest retrieved from reference TRBV7-3 and TRBJ2-7, is GAGVSQTPSNKVTEKGKYVELRCDPISGHTALYWYRQSLGQGPEFLIYFQGTGAADDSGLPNDRFFAVRPEGSVSTLKIQRTERGDSAVYLCASSSGTGGSYEQYFGPGTRLTVT.

This clone was seen ten or more times. Coverage ceases 3 residues before the CDR3 finishes, and the germline J gene fills in the end. V usage is TRBV28 and J usage is TRBJ2-1; 12 nucleotides match TRBD2. The length of the CDR3 is 16 residues. J lost 7 bases, V lost 5 bases, and 9 bases had no gene match. Germline V gene data show CDR1 as MDHEN and CDR2 as SYDVKM. This chain's CDR3 is CASSATLAGGPNEQFF. Partial CDR3 DNA: TGTGCCAGCAGTGCCACCCTAGCGGGAGGGCCGAATGAG.

In this sample, this clone turned up many times. The DNA ends 3 residues before the CDR3 does, and the rest of the CDR3 is filled in from the germline J gene. This sequence joins TRBV20-1 and TRBJ1-1; TRBD1 is a possible D gene (5 bases). The germline V gene encodes CDR1 DFQATT and CDR2 SNEGSKA (reference sequence). This CDR3 is 19 amino acids long. V shed 0 bases and J shed 4 bases, with 27 bases lying between them. The CDR3 bases that were read are TGCAGTGCTAGAGAATCCCTCGCCCTTGCAGGGAAGTTGAGCACTGAA. It yields the protein CSARESLALAGKLSTE. The whole CDR3 protein reads CSARESLALAGKLSTEAFF.

This clone showed up many times. The read halts 3 residues ahead of the CDR3 end, with the missing end drawn from the germline J gene. This chain links TRBV6-2 or TRBV6-3 with TRBJ2-7; 8 bases align to TRBD1. Germline V gene sequence: CDR1 MNHEY, CDR2 SVGEGT. The CDR3 is 16 amino acids. The junction had 14 bases not matched to a gene; V was cut back by 5 bases and J by 5 bases. The DNA read from the CDR3 is TGTGCCAGCAGTGCCCTCTCCCCGGGACAGGTCCACGAG. Translation: CASSALSPGQVHE. The whole CDR3 protein reads CASSALSPGQVHEQYF.

This clone was seen repeatedly, ten times or more. The DNA ends 3 residues before the CDR3 does, and the rest of the CDR3 is filled in from the germline J gene. This chain uses TRBV5-1 with TRBJ1-1, with D perhaps TRBD1 (6 bases). This CDR3 has 14 amino acids. Germline CDR1 SGHRS, CDR2 YFSETQ. V lost 4 bases and J lost 1, with 11 bases in between. The CDR3 is CASSVQGGNTEAFF. The sequenced CDR3 bases are TGCGCCAGCAGCGTACAGGGCGGGAACACTGAA.

This clone was counted ten times or more. The read ends 3 residues before the CDR3 terminus; that terminus is restored from the germline J gene. The chain recombines TRBV5-1 with TRBJ2-3; unclear D gene. From germline, CDR1 is SGHRS and CDR2 YFSETQ. This CDR3 region has 14 residues. Trimming removed 6 bases from V and 0 bases from J, with 11 bases in between. The CDR3 loop is CASTEAHSTDTQYF. CDR3 bases read: TGCGCCAGCACTGAGGCACACAGCACAGATACG.

The table lists this clone with many counts. The missing CDR3 end, 3 residues past where the read stops, is filled in from the germline J gene. The J gene is TRBJ2-1, the V gene TRBV6-2 or TRBV6-3; 11 nucleotides match TRBD2. The V gene's germline CDR1 is MNHEY and CDR2 SVGEGT. With V trimmed by 6 bases and J by 3 bases, 7 bases remained unmatched. This CDR3 is 16 amino acids long. CDR3 DNA, as far as it was read: TGTGCCAGCAGGGGGGAGACTAGCGGGGACTACAATGAG. It translates to CASRGETSGDYNE. The full CDR3 protein is CASRGETSGDYNEQFF.

This clone was observed many times. The missing CDR3 end, 3 residues past where the read stops, is filled in from the germline J gene. V gene TRBV7-2 combines with J gene TRBJ1-2; no reliable D call. V lost 2 bases to trimming and J lost 6 bases, with 7 bases between them. Per germline, CDR1 SGHTA and CDR2 FQGNSA. The length of the CDR3 is 12 residues. Incomplete CDR3 DNA: TGTGCCAGCAGCTTATTTTCAGATGGC. This codes for CASSLFSDG. The entire CDR3 protein is CASSLFSDGYTF.

This clone was picked up many times. The CDR3 is cut off 3 residues early in the read; its end comes from the germline J gene. The chain is built from TRBV20-1 and TRBJ2-1; 10 bases are a match to TRBD2. Germline V gene lookup returns CDR1 DFQATT and CDR2 SNEGSKA (reference sequence). Trimming at V came to 0 bases and at J to 0 bases, leaving 2 bases not matched to a gene. The CDR3 is made up of 16 amino acids. CDR3 bases read: TGCAGTGCTAGAGAGCGGACTAGCGGCTCCTACAATGAG. Translating it yields CSARERTSGSYNE. The complete CDR3 protein is CSARERTSGSYNEQFF.

This clone was seen many times. The CDR3 end falls 3 residues outside the read, so it is completed with the germline J gene. This rearrangement joins TRBV9 to TRBJ2-7, with D perhaps matching TRBD2 (6 bases). The CDR3 length is 15 residues. Trimming removed 0 bases at V and 6 bases at J, with 16 bases between. The germline V gene encodes CDR1 SGDLS and CDR2 YYNGEE. This CDR3 reads CASSVGQGGSSEQYF. The sequenced CDR3 bases are TGTGCCAGCAGCGTAGGGCAGGGAGGTAGCTCCGAG.

This clone was counted at least ten times. Read sequence stops 3 residues before the CDR3 end, and the germline J gene provides the missing end. The chain couples TRBV20-1 to TRBJ2-2, with 16 bases identical to TRBD2. The CDR3 runs to 20 residues. V lost 3 bases and J lost 4; bases outside the gene matches: 14. In germline, CDR1 is DFQATT, CDR2 SNEGSKA (reference sequence). The CDR3 DNA, read in part, is TGCAGTGCTAGGGAATATCAGGGACTAGCGGGAGGGCAAAGCACCGGGGAG. The encoded protein is CSAREYQGLAGGQSTGE. The full CDR3 reads CSAREYQGLAGGQSTGELFF.

This clone has at least ten counts. The read is 3 residues too short to cover the CDR3 end, so that end is filled in from the germline J gene. The chain couples TRBV5-4 to TRBJ2-5; TRBD2 is a possible D gene (5 bases). Per germline, CDR1 SGHNT and CDR2 YYREEE (reference sequence). The CDR3 sequence is 13 residues long. V was trimmed by 0 bases and J by 5 bases, leaving 8 bases between them. CDR3 sequence reads: CASSLETGETQYF. CDR3 DNA, as far as it was read: TGTGCCAGCAGCTTGGAAACGGGGGAGACC.

This clone has ten or more counts. The read terminates 3 residues before the CDR3 end, so the remaining end is supplied by the germline J gene. V and J are TRBV5-1 and TRBJ2-7, with 8 bases identical to TRBD1. This CDR3 has 14 residues. Per germline, CDR1 SGHRS and CDR2 YFSETQ. V was pared by 5 bases and J by 0 bases, with 4 bases of the junction left unmatched. CDR3 protein: CASRTGTGSYEQYF. The sequenced CDR3 bases are TGCGCCAGCAGAACCGGGACAGGCTCCTACGAG.

This clone was picked up many times. The observed sequence ends 3 residues before the CDR3 terminus, with the missing tail filled in from the germline J gene. This chain connects TRBV30 to TRBJ2-7, with 7 bases identical to TRBD2. The CDR3 totals 15 residues. V dropped 1 base and J dropped 2; count of bases not matched to a gene: 8. Germline-derived CDR1 and CDR2 are GTSNPN and SVGIG (reference sequence). The CDR3 DNA, read in part, is TGTGCCTGGAGTGATGTACTAGCGTTTGCCTACGAG. As protein: CAWSDVLAFAYE. From start to end, the CDR3 is CAWSDVLAFAYEQYF.

This clone was seen many times. CDR3 bases read: TGCGCCAGCAGCTTGGCGGGGGGCCGCTACGAG. It is translated as CASSLAGGRYE. The whole CDR3 region reads CASSLAGGRYEQYF. V usage is TRBV5-1 and J usage is TRBJ2-7; possible D gene TRBD2, 7 bases. The CDR3 goes on 3 residues after the read ends, and that part is filled in from the germline J gene. V was trimmed by 0 bases and J by 3 bases, leaving 10 bases between them. The V gene's germline CDR1 is SGHRS and CDR2 YFSETQ. The length of the CDR3 is 14 residues.

This clone was observed at least ten times. The part of the CDR3 DNA that was read is TGTGCCAGAACCCCAGGGATTGGAGCTAATGAAAAA. Translated: CARTPGIGANEK. The whole CDR3 sequence is CARTPGIGANEKLFF. The chain has TRBV3-1 (or the pseudogene TRBV3-2) and TRBJ1-4; possible D gene TRBD1, 5 bases. Sequencing ends 3 residues short of the CDR3 end; the germline J gene provides the rest. CDR3 length: 15 residues. Between the trimmed V and J ends, which lost 9 bases and 3 bases, there was a span of 17 bases. CDR1 and CDR2 (germline): LGHDT, YNNKEL (reference sequence).

This clone was detected ten times or more. The read ends 3 residues before the CDR3 terminus; that terminus is restored from the germline J gene. The chain combines TRBV20-1 with TRBJ1-1; D unresolved. This CDR3 has 12 residues. The germline gives CDR1 DFQATT, CDR2 SNEGSKA (reference sequence). V gave up 3 bases and J gave up 6 bases, with 11 bases separating them. The part of the CDR3 DNA that was read is TGCAGTGCTAGCCCGTCCGGGGCTGAA. Protein product: CSASPSGAE. The whole CDR3 protein reads CSASPSGAEAFF.

There are many counts of this clone. Read data end 3 residues before the CDR3 end; the end is taken from the germline J gene. V and J are TRBV7-8 and TRBJ2-1; 8 bases map to TRBD1. Trimming took 4 bases from V and 3 from J; bases not matched to a gene: 8. The CDR3 spans 16 residues. Germline loops: CDR1 SGHVS, CDR2 FQNEAQ. The CDR3 sequence is CASSSTGGTIYNEQFF. Partial CDR3 DNA: TGTGCCAGCAGCTCTACAGGGGGAACGATCTACAATGAG.

Many counts were recorded for this clone. The read comes to an end 3 residues before the CDR3 does, leaving the germline J gene to fill in the end. V is TRBV5-5 and J is TRBJ2-2, with TRBD1 matching over 9 bases. Germline CDR1 and CDR2: SGHKS and YYEKEE (reference sequence). This CDR3 contains 15 residues. With 7 bases clipped from V and 5 bases from J, the junction kept 9 bases outside the gene matches. CDR3 DNA, as far as it was read: TGTGCCAGCCGGGACAGGGATCCCAATACCGGGGAG. Its protein is CASRDRDPNTGE. The CDR3 in its entirety is CASRDRDPNTGELFF.

This clone appeared many times. The sequence runs out 3 residues before the end of the CDR3; the remainder is reconstructed from the germline J gene. The chain carries TRBV2 and TRBJ2-6; no definite D call. The V end lost 8 bases, the J end lost 1 base, and 6 bases lay between the germline ends. CDR3 size: 13 residues. Germline V CDR1 and CDR2: SNHLY, FYNNEI. This CDR3 reads CASDTSGANVLTF. CDR3 DNA, as far as it was read: TGTGCCAGCGACACTTCTGGGGCCAACGTC.

This clone was recorded at least ten times. The DNA ends 3 residues before the CDR3 does, and the rest of the CDR3 is filled in from the germline J gene. The chain joins TRBV14 to TRBJ2-2; D is possibly TRBD1 (6 bases). Germline CDR1 reads SGHDN; CDR2 reads FVKESK. Between the trimmed V and J ends, which lost 4 bases and 0 bases, there was a span of 9 bases. CDR3 length: 15 amino acids. The sequenced CDR3 bases are TGTGCCAGCAGCCTCAGGGGCGCGAACACCGGGGAG. It yields the protein CASSLRGANTGE. The full CDR3 is CASSLRGANTGELFF.

This clone was observed at least ten times. The read halts 3 residues ahead of the CDR3 end, with the missing end drawn from the germline J gene. The chain recombines TRBV19 with TRBJ2-1; no definite D call. V lost 4 bases to trimming and J lost 0 bases, with 16 bases between them. Germline V gene data show CDR1 as LNHDA and CDR2 as SQIVND (reference sequence). The length of the CDR3 is 17 residues. The CDR3 spells CASSTSSLRGSYNEQFF. The sequenced CDR3 bases are TGTGCCAGTAGTACGAGTTCCCTCCGAGGCTCCTACAATGAG.

This clone was recorded at least ten times. From the germline J gene comes the end of the CDR3, since the read stops 3 residues before it. The chain employs TRBV7-3 and TRBJ2-7; 7 bases are shared with TRBD1. Germline-derived CDR1 and CDR2 are SGHTA and FQGTGA. V was pared by 1 base and J by 3 bases, with 3 bases of the junction left unmatched. The CDR3 is made up of 14 amino acids. CDR3 in amino acids: CASSLSPGGYEQYF. The part of the CDR3 DNA that was read is TGTGCCAGCAGCTTAAGCCCAGGGGGCTACGAG. Filled out from reference TRBV7-3 and TRBJ2-7, the complete variable domain reads GAGVSQTPSNKVTEKGKYVELRCDPISGHTALYWYRQSLGQGPEFLIYFQGTGAADDSGLPNDRFFAVRPEGSVSTLKIQRTERGDSAVYLCASSLSPGGYEQYFGPGTRLTVT.

This clone has a count of ten or more. The read ends 3 residues shy of where the CDR3 ends; the end is completed using the germline J gene. The chain combines TRBV10-3 with TRBJ2-2, with 10 bases lining up with TRBD1. The CDR3 covers 15 residues. Germline assignment: CDR1 ENHRY and CDR2 SYGVKD. The ends lost 4 bases at V and 7 bases at J; junction bases unmatched: 6. The CDR3 sequence: CAISAGTGVDGELFF. The sequenced CDR3 bases are TGTGCCATCAGTGCCGGGACAGGGGTTGACGGGGAG.

Many counts were recorded for this clone. The read gets to within 3 residues of the CDR3 end, and the germline J gene fills in the rest. The chain recombines TRBV29-1 with TRBJ2-7; D might be TRBD1 (6 bases). Germline values: CDR1 SQVTM, CDR2 ANQGSEA. The CDR3 has 11 residues. V was clipped by 6 bases and J by 3 bases, with 9 bases between them. CDR3 DNA (partial): TGCAGCGTCAAGGACAGCTACGAG. Amino acids: CSVKDSYE. In full, the CDR3 reads CSVKDSYEQYF.